This note documents a single TCR beta chain sequence. Its antigen is not identified. The data were taken from a study of OX40 agonist ivuxolimab in advanced cancers. The wider study: Allowance was made for prior anti-PD-1, anti-PD-L1 or anti-CTLA-4 therapy, and approximately 40% had some.

Findings of the study overall: Partial responders at 0.1-3.0 mg/kg showed near-lowest clonal expansion.

The repertoire was sequenced with immunoSEQ multiplex PCR; TCRdb's copy has only in-frame clones and lacks some. The sample has approximately 74,000 clones; 85% to 90% are singletons. This receptor was taken from an adult with an advanced solid tumor such as melanoma, head and neck, liver or kidney cancer. The source was CD4+ or CD8+ T cells sorted from blood, collected in a trial of the OX40 agonist ivuxolimab.

CDR3: CTSSPGTGVHHGYTF. Here the CDR3 DNA reads TGCACCAGCAGCCCCGGGACAGGGGTTCATCATGGCTACACCTTC. The V gene is TRBV1, the J gene TRBJ1-2; TRBD1, the D gene given by the table, was not confirmed from the DNA. TRBV1 is annotated as a pseudogene. The length of the CDR3 is 15 residues.